Presented here are 9 T cell receptor beta chains from one specimen sequenced in a study of cytomegalovirus exposure and HLA in healthy donors. Primers for the PCR totalled 60 Vbeta and 13 Jbeta. Profiling relied on immunoSEQ multiplex PCR, and the TCRdb table lists in-frame clones only, not all of them. The sample has fewer than 250,000 clones; 70% to 80% are singletons. The source material was PBMCs. The receptor set was obtained from a woman between 25 and 40 years old in good health and CMV-seropositive.

Note on this clone: The sample holds other DNA sequences that translate to the same CDR3. The CDR3 protein is CSVIGSASSYNEQFF. CDR3 sequence (DNA): TGCAGTGTTATTGGTAGCGCGAGCTCCTACAATGAGCAGTTCTTC. The chain recombines TRBV29-1 with TRBJ2-1; D is possibly TRBD2 (5 bases). CDR3 size: 15 residues. In germline, CDR1 is SQVTM, CDR2 ANQGSEA.

This chain uses TRBV7-2 with TRBJ1-1; D is uncertain. This CDR3 has 12 amino acids. Germline V lookup: CDR1 SGHTA, CDR2 FQGNSA. V was clipped by 6 bases and J by 5 bases, with 10 bases between them. The DNA of the CDR3 is TGTGCCAGCAGTCCCGGTGTGACTGAAGCTTTCTTT. It is translated as CASSPGVTEAFF.

The chain links TRBV11-3 to TRBJ1-1, with D possibly being TRBD1 (5 bases). CDR1 SGHNT and CDR2 YENEEA come from the germline V gene. The length of the CDR3 is 15 residues. V dropped 0 bases and J dropped 3 bases, with 11 bases sitting between them. The CDR3 protein is CASSLEGRADTEAFF. Here the CDR3 DNA reads TGTGCCAGCAGCTTAGAGGGCAGGGCGGACACTGAAGCTTTCTTT.

Note on this clone: Within the sample, other DNA sequences also encode this same CDR3. DNA of the CDR3: TGCGCCAGCAGCTTGTTGGCGGGAGGGCCCGGCACAGATACGCAGTATTTT. As protein: CASSLLAGGPGTDTQYF. The J gene is TRBJ2-3, the V gene TRBV5-1, with 9 bases that match TRBD2. The germline V gene encodes CDR1 SGHRS and CDR2 YFSETQ. The CDR3 spans 17 residues. V gave up 1 base and J gave up 1 base; unmatched junction bases: 7.

Concerning this clone: Other nucleotide sequences in the sample specify the same CDR3. This chain uses TRBV29-1 with TRBJ2-3, with 10 bases matching TRBD1. The germline gives CDR1 SQVTM, CDR2 ANQGSEA. The junction had 6 bases not matched to a gene; V was cut back by 4 bases and J by 5 bases. CDR3 length: 14 amino acids. For the CDR3, the DNA is TGCAGCGTTGGGAGACAGGGGGCTGGAGATACGCAGTATTTT. Translated: CSVGRQGAGDTQYF.

The chain carries TRBV4-3 and TRBJ1-2; 8 bases line up with TRBD1. The V gene end was trimmed by 1 base and the J gene end by 4 bases; junction bases not matched to a gene: 11. The germline CDR1 and CDR2 sequences are LGHNA and YSLEER. The CDR3 is made up of 17 amino acids. The CDR3 nucleotides are TGCGCCAGCAGCCAAGCCCCCGGGACAGGAAATCTCTATGGCTACACCTTC. This gives the protein CASSQAPGTGNLYGYTF.

This sequence joins TRBV19 and TRBJ1-5, with D possibly being TRBD1 (5 bases). Germline CDR1 and CDR2: LNHDA and SQIVND (reference sequence). Trimming stripped 9 bases from V and 4 bases from J, with 13 bases between. The CDR3 sequence is 13 residues long. In DNA, the CDR3 is TGTGCCAGCTGCCGGGACTTTAATCAGCCCCAGCATTTT. This sequence encodes CASCRDFNQPQHF. The full variable domain, in which reference TRBV19 and TRBJ1-5 provide the parts outside the CDR3, is DGGITQSPKYLFRKEGQNVTLSCEQNLNHDAMYWYRQDPGQGLRLIYYSQIVNDFQKGDIAEGYSVSREKKESFPLTVTSAQKNPTAFYLCASCRDFNQPQHFGDGTRLSIL.

V and J are TRBV7-9 and TRBJ2-1; tentatively, D is TRBD1 (5 bases). Trimming shortened V by 5 bases and J by 0 bases, and 17 bases separated the two germline ends. The CDR3 runs to 17 residues. The germline V gene has CDR1 SEHNR and CDR2 FQNEAQ (reference sequence). For the CDR3, the DNA is TGTGCCAGCAGCCCAGCAGGGTACCCCCGCTCCTACAATGAGCAGTTCTTC. As protein: CASSPAGYPRSYNEQFF.

The chain employs TRBV6-6 and TRBJ2-5, with D tentatively TRBD2 (5 bases). The CDR3 contains 14 residues. The germline CDR1 and CDR2 sequences are MNHNY and SVGAGI (reference sequence). The V end was cut by 6 bases, the J end by 1 base, with 12 bases between. CDR3 sequence (DNA): TGTGCCAGCAGAACCCCCGGGATCCAAGAGACCCAGTACTTC. Protein: CASRTPGIQETQYF.